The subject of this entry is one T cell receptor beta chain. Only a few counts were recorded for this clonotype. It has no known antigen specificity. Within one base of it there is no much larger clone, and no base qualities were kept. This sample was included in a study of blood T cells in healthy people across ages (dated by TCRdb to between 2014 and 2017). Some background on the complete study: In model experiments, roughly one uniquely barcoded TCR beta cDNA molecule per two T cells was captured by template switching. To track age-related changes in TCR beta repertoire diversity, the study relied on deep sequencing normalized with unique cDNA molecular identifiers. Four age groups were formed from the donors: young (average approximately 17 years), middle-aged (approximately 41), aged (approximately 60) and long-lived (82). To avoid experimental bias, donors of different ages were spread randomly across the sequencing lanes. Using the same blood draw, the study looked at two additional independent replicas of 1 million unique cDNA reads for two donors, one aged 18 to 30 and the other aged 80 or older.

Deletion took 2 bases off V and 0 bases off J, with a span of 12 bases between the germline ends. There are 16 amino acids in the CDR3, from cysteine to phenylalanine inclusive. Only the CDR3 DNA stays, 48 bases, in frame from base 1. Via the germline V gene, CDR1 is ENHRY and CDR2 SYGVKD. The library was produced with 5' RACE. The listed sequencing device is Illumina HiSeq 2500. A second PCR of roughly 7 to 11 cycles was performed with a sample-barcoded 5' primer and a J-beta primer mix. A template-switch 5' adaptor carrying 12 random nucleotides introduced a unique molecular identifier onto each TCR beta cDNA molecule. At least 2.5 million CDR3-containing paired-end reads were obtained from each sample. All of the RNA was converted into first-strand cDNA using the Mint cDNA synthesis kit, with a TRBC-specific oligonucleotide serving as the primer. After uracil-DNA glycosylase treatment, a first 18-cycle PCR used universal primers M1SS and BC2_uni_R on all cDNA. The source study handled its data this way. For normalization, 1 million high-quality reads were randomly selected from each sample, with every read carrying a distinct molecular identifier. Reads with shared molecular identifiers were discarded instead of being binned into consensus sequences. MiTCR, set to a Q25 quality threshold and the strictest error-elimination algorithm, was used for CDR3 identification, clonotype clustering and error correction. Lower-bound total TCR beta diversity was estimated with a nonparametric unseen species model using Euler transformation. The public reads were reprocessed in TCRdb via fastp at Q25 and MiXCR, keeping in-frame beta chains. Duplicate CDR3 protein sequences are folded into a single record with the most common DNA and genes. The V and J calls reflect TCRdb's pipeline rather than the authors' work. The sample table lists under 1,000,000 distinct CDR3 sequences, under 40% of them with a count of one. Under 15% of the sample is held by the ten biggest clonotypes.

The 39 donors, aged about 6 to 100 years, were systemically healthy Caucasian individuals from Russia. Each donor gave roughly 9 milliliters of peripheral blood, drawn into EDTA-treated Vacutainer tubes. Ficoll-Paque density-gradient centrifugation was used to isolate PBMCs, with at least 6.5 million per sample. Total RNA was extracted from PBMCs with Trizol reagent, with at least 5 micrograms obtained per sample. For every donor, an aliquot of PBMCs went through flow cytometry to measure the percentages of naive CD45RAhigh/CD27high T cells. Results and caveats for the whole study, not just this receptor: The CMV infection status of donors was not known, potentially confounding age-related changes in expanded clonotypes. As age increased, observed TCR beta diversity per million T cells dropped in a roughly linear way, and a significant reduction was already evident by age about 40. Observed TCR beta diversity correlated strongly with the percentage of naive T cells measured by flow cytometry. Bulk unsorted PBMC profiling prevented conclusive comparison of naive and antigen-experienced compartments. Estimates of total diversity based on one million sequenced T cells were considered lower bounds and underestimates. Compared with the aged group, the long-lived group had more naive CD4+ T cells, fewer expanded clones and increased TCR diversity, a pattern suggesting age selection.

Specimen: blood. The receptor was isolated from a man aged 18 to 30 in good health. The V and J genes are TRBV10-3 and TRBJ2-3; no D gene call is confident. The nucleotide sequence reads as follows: TGTGCCATCAGTGAGGGCAGCGCATCTAGCACAGATACGCAGTATTTT. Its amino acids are CAISEGSASSTDTQYF.